What follows are 18 T cell receptor beta chains derived from one specimen sequenced in a study of tumor and adjacent non-tumor tissue in lung cancer. RNA was extracted from bulk tissue without any cell sorting. The library came from three nested PCR rounds adapted from ARM-PCR protocols. TCRdb re-derived calls from the multiplex PCR reads in MiXCR, one entry per CDR3 protein. The sample has under 140,000 distinct CDR3 sequences, 84% seen once. The sample comprised lung tumor tissue. The source is a man aged 65 to 79 with non-small cell lung cancer.

A word on this clonotype: At one of its ends the junction is not consistent with the germline gene, which may arise from a read error. The rearrangement joins TRBV10-2 to TRBJ1-2; no definite D call. Germline CDR1 and CDR2: WSHSY and SAAADI. CDR3 length: 13 amino acids. The CDR3 spells CASTGSSWRQANF. The CDR3, as DNA: TGCGCCAGCACTGGGTCGAGCTGGAGGCAGGCCAACTTC.

This clonotype has only one observation. CDR3 protein: CASSHVSFWAVSVTGELFF. The CDR3 DNA follows: TGCGCCAGCAGCCATGTTTCATTTTGGGCCGTATCAGTCACCGGGGAGCTGTTTTTT. This rearrangement joins TRBV4-1 to TRBJ2-2; the D is unclear. Germline CDR1 is MGHRA and CDR2 is YSYEKL. V gave up 3 bases and J gave up 4 bases, with 24 bases separating them. This CDR3 spans 19 amino acids.

Only a few counts were recorded for this clonotype. This rearrangement joins TRBV10-3 to TRBJ2-1; D gene uncertain. The CDR3 is 13 amino acids. Germline V lookup: CDR1 ENHRY, CDR2 SYGVKD. For the CDR3, the DNA is TGTGCTTCCCCGGAAGAGTTTGTCAATGAGCAGTTCTTC. It codes for CASPEEFVNEQFF.

The V gene is TRBV5-5, the J gene TRBJ1-2; D not certain. The germline V gene has CDR1 SGHKS and CDR2 YYEKEE (reference sequence). The CDR3 consists of 13 residues. In DNA, the CDR3 is TGTGGCATCAGCTTGGATGAGTTCTATGGCTACACCTTC. The encoded protein is CGISLDEFYGYTF.

About this clonotype itself: Germline and junction disagree at one end, which may indicate a read error. The chain has TRBV4-3 and TRBJ1-2; 8 bases are shared with TRBD1. The CDR3 totals 14 residues. CDR1 is LGHNA, CDR2 YSLEER, per germline. CDR3 in amino acids: CASSRYLGTGRYTF. Here the CDR3 DNA reads TGCGCAAGCAGCCGATACCTTGGGACAGGACGCTACACCTTC.

Remarks on this clonotype: The CDR3 does not close with the conserved phenylalanine or tryptophan, likely indicating a read error. It is unclear where the CDR3 begins or ends on the DNA, so no DNA is shown, and the CDR3 is as TCRdb lists it. The chain recombines TRBV6-1 with TRBJ1-2; the DNA was not used to check the table's D call, TRBD1. The CDR3 has 14 amino acids, counting both end residues. From germline, CDR1 is MNHNS and CDR2 SASEGT. The CDR3 protein is CASSFGQGNYGYIS.

With regard to this clonotype: A much more abundant neighbour one base away suggests this may be a read error. The chain uses TRBV5-1 and TRBJ2-1, with a weak D call TRBD1 (8 bases). The germline CDR1 and CDR2 sequences are SGHRS and YFSETQ. The CDR3 runs to 17 residues. The CDR3 coding sequence is TGCACCAGCAGCTTTGTACAGGGGGGGAGCTCCTACAATGAGCAGTTCTTC. This codes for CTSSFVQGGSSYNEQFF.

This clonotype was detected a few times. The chain combines TRBV27 with TRBJ2-7; D is perhaps TRBD1 (5 bases). V lost 3 bases to trimming and J lost 7 bases, with 16 bases between them. CDR1 and CDR2 (germline): MNHEY, SMNVEV (reference sequence). The CDR3 has 14 amino acids. CDR3 in DNA: TGTGCCAGCAGTTTCAATGGACAATATCTGGAGCAGTACTTC. Translating it yields CASSFNGQYLEQYF.

This clonotype was seen only once. The rearrangement links TRBV10-1 to TRBJ2-1; D uncertain. The V end was cut by 4 bases, the J end by 0 bases, with 10 bases between. CDR3 length: 15 residues. Germline V gives CDR1 WNHNN, CDR2 SYGVQD (reference sequence). The CDR3 sequence is CASSGCKSSYNEQFF. The CDR3 DNA follows: TGCGCCAGCAGTGGATGCAAATCCTCCTACAATGAGCAGTTCTTC.

The chain employs TRBV12-3 or TRBV12-4 and TRBJ2-1; D is ambiguous. Deletions cut 9 bases from V and 5 bases from J, with 20 bases between. The CDR3 sequence is 15 residues long. The CDR3 is CASTPNWGSHNEQFF. In nucleotides, the CDR3 is TGTGCCAGTACCCCAAACTGGGGTTCCCACAATGAGCAGTTCTTC.

For this clonotype: At one of its ends the junction is not consistent with the germline gene, which may arise from a read error. V gene TRBV7-8 combines with J gene TRBJ1-2; TRBD1 matches at 12 bases. Germline loops: CDR1 SGHVS, CDR2 FQNEAQ. The CDR3 length is 16 residues. CDR3 DNA sequence: TGTACCAGCAGCGTTAGAATCGGGACAGGGGGCAGTGGCTACACCTTC. Its translation: CTSSVRIGTGGSGYTF.

Comment on this clonotype: Germline and junction disagree at one end, which may indicate a read error. The V and J genes are TRBV6-1 and TRBJ1-5; 8 nucleotides line up with TRBD1. The CDR3 totals 15 residues. From germline, CDR1 is MNHNS and CDR2 SASEGT. The CDR3 loop is CANSEETGDVQPQHF. For the CDR3, the DNA is TGTGCCAACAGTGAAGAGACAGGGGACGTTCAGCCCCAGCATTTT.

Concerning this clonotype itself: The junction does not match germline at one end; this may be a read error. This chain joins TRBV28 and TRBJ2-1, with D tentatively TRBD2 (5 bases). Germline V gives CDR1 MDHEN, CDR2 SYDVKM. This CDR3 region has 14 residues. As DNA, the CDR3 is TGTGCCAGCAGTAGCCCATGGGCGAGGGATGAGCAGCTCTTC. It specifies CASSSPWARDEQLF.

With respect to this clonotype: Relative to the germline gene, one junction end is altered; a read error may explain this. This rearrangement joins TRBV14 to TRBJ2-7; a weak D match, TRBD2 (5 bases). Germline V lookup: CDR1 SGHDN, CDR2 FVKESK. This CDR3 spans 16 amino acids. CDR3 residues: CASSQNLGLSSCEKYF. CDR3 DNA: TGTGCCAGCAGCCAAAACCTAGGACTTTCCTCCTGCGAGAAGTACTTC.

Turning to this clonotype: Germline and junction disagree at one end, which may indicate a read error. The chain combines TRBV4-3 with TRBJ2-3, with 10 bases that match TRBD2. Looked up from germline, CDR1 is LGHNA and CDR2 is YSLEER. The CDR3 totals 17 residues. The CDR3 sequence is CTSSQREPSGSGDTQYF. In nucleotides, the CDR3 is TGCACCAGCAGCCAAAGGGAACCTAGCGGGAGTGGGGATACGCAGTATTTT.

Here the CDR3 reads CASSQEHSGRDQETQYF. The CDR3 nucleotides read TGCGCCAGCAGCCAGGAACATAGCGGGAGAGACCAAGAGACCCAGTACTTC. The V and J genes are TRBV4-1 and TRBJ2-5, with 9 bases aligning to TRBD2. In germline, CDR1 is MGHRA, CDR2 YSYEKL. This CDR3 region has 17 residues. Trimming took 3 bases from V and 0 from J; bases not matched to a gene: 8.

The rearrangement joins TRBV6-1 to TRBJ1-1; D gene ambiguous. Germline loops: CDR1 MNHNS, CDR2 SASEGT. The CDR3 sequence is 15 residues long. With 2 bases removed from V and 8 bases from J, the gap between germline ends came to 18 bases. The CDR3 region is CASSERRNLHKEAFF. The CDR3 DNA reads TGTGCCAGCAGTGAACGAAGGAACTTGCACAAAGAAGCTTTCTTT.

Points on this clonotype: The CDR3 carries no conserved terminal phenylalanine or tryptophan, so it likely arises from a read error. This chain joins TRBV11-2 and TRBJ1-1; no firm D call. Germline V gene lookup returns CDR1 SGHAT and CDR2 FQNNGV. This CDR3 has 15 amino acids. The CDR3: CVNSFANSRNTEAFY. DNA of the CDR3: TGTGTCAACAGCTTCGCCAATTCAAGGAACACTGAAGCTTTCTAT.